This T cell receptor (beta chain) came from a study of technical replicates of blood from a handful of donors (dated by TCRdb to about 2017). The method behind the library was the immunoSEQ multiplex PCR assay. Not all clones reach the TCRdb copy of this immuneACCESS table, which keeps in-frame sequences only. Checked studies attribute under half of the gap to unresolved V genes and leave the rest unexplained. This sample lists around 76,000 clones; about 89% were detected once. The top ten clones comprise approximately 0.28% of the sample. About this clone itself: Its target antigen remains unknown. There are no base qualities to consult, and no much larger clone falls within one base.

Sequenced: T cells isolated from PBMCs. The sequence came from a human donor in good health.

The CDR3 in this case is CASSVAERDTGELFF. Here is the DNA: TGTGCCAGCAGCGTAGCTGAGCGGGACACCGGGGAGCTGTTTTTT. Recombination linked TRBV9 to TRBJ2-2; D gene: possibly TRBD2, on 6 matching bases. The CDR3 sequence holds 15 residues, the cysteine and phenylalanine included. The kept DNA is CDR3 alone, 45 bases in frame from the first base. CDR1 SGDLS and CDR2 YYNGEE are derived from the germline V gene. V loses 0 bases of germline sequence and J loses 3 bases, and the interval between the two ends is 9 bases.